This TCR beta chain was profiled in a study of blood T cell repertoires in COVID-19. Study as a whole: The United States, Italy and Spain supplied acute and convalescent COVID-19 samples. Nucleic acid was either cDNA or gDNA, and it came from T cells, B-cell-depleted T cells, or PBMCs.

In the authors' methods: By means of reference gene primer amplification, nucleated cell counts were estimated. Generated by immunoSEQ multiplex PCR, the TCRdb table keeps only in-frame clones and is missing some. V, J and clone size derive from that table, while D and trimming were established from the DNA sequence. The table shows under 200,000 clones, with 88% occurring only once. J was trimmed by 6 bases and V by 4 bases; bases with no gene match: 8. The CDR3 length is 14 residues. Germline lookup yields CDR1 LGHNA and CDR2 YSLEER. The specimen sequenced was peripheral blood. The sequence was obtained from a man between 40 and 49 years old with active or convalescent COVID-19. This chain uses TRBV4-3 with TRBJ2-7; 8 positions match TRBD1. The CDR3 protein is CASSLDRGKGEQYF. The CDR3 DNA follows: TGCGCCAGCAGCCTTGACAGGGGTAAAGGCGAGCAGTACTTC.